One sample yielded the 6 T cell receptor beta chains listed below, sequenced in a study of a mutant IDH1 vaccine in newly diagnosed glioma (dated by TCRdb to the early 2020s). The time point label corresponds to: week 5, during vaccination. Each vaccine dose was 300 ug of a 20-mer mutant IDH1 peptide in Montanide, given subcutaneously with topical imiquimod. The antigens these receptors bind are not known. Library construction relied on the immunoSEQ multiplex PCR assay. TCRdb provides this immuneACCESS table in a form limited to in-frame rearrangements. Some clones are lacking; in checked studies, under half of them reflect an unresolved V gene, and why the rest are absent is not known. The sample has 25,000 to 30,000 clones on record, more than 65% of them singletons. The biggest ten clones account for 7.2% of the sample. Sequencing was performed on PBMCs, taken from a glioma patient whose treatment included an IDH1 peptide vaccine. The origin of the receptors is a man in his forties with glioma. Some clones in this sample may be carry-over from other donors' samples.

CDR3 amino acids: CASSHNRANTEAFF. CDR3 sequence (DNA): TGTGCCAGCAGCCACAACAGGGCGAACACTGAAGCTTTCTTT. The gene calls are TRBV14 and TRBJ1-1, with D possibly being TRBD1 (6 bases). The CDR3 contains 14 residues. The V gene lost 3 bases and the J gene lost 1 base, with 9 bases spanning the gap. Germline CDR1 reads SGHDN; CDR2 reads FVKESK. The full variable domain, in which reference TRBV14 and TRBJ1-1 provide the parts outside the CDR3, is EAGVTQFPSHSVIEKGQTVTLRCDPISGHDNLYWYRRVMGKEIKFLLHFVKESKQDESGMPNNRFLAERTGGTYSTLKVQPAELEDSGVYFCASSHNRANTEAFFGQGTRLTVV.

The V gene is TRBV19, the J gene TRBJ1-5; tentative D call: TRBD1 (5 bases). Trimming removed 7 bases from V and 2 bases from J, with 21 bases in between. Per germline, CDR1 LNHDA and CDR2 SQIVND (reference sequence). There are 17 residues in the CDR3. This chain's CDR3 is CASTRQPGGNGNQPQHF. The CDR3 DNA follows: TGTGCCAGTACCCGACAACCGGGGGGTAATGGCAATCAGCCCCAGCATTTT.

This clone was found once. The chain couples TRBV7-9 to TRBJ2-2; D gene ambiguous. Trimming took off 5 bases at V and 2 bases at J, with 3 bases between the two ends. The CDR3 runs to 12 residues. Looked up from germline, CDR1 is SEHNR and CDR2 is FQNEAQ (reference sequence). CDR3 bases: TGTGCCAGCAGCGAAAACACCGGGGAGCTGTTTTTT. Translating it yields CASSENTGELFF.

This clone was detected once. This rearrangement joins TRBV4-1 to TRBJ1-4; 8 nucleotides match TRBD1. CDR1 and CDR2 from the germline V gene are MGHRA and YSYEKL. This CDR3 has 17 amino acids. V lost 1 base to trimming and J lost 4 bases; unmatched junction nucleotides: 8. CDR3 coding DNA: TGCGCCAGCAGCCAAGGGACAGGGTCCACGGGTAATGAAAAACTGTTTTTT. Protein: CASSQGTGSTGNEKLFF.

The rearrangement links TRBV19 to TRBJ1-2; D is unresolved. The CDR3 sequence is 15 residues long. V lost 3 bases and J lost 0, with 11 bases in between. Looked up from germline, CDR1 is LNHDA and CDR2 is SQIVND (reference sequence). The CDR3 nucleotides read TGTGCCAGTAGTATGGGAAGACCTGCTAACTATGGCTACACCTTC. It yields the protein CASSMGRPANYGYTF.

The chain links TRBV6-4 to TRBJ2-2; the D gene is possibly TRBD1 (5 bases). V lost 2 bases and J 4 bases, leaving 5 bases between the germline ends. The CDR3 covers 13 residues. Per germline, CDR1 MRHNA and CDR2 SNTAGT. Written as DNA, the CDR3 is TGTGCCAGCAGTGACAGGGGCACCGGGGAGCTGTTTTTT. Encoded protein: CASSDRGTGELFF.